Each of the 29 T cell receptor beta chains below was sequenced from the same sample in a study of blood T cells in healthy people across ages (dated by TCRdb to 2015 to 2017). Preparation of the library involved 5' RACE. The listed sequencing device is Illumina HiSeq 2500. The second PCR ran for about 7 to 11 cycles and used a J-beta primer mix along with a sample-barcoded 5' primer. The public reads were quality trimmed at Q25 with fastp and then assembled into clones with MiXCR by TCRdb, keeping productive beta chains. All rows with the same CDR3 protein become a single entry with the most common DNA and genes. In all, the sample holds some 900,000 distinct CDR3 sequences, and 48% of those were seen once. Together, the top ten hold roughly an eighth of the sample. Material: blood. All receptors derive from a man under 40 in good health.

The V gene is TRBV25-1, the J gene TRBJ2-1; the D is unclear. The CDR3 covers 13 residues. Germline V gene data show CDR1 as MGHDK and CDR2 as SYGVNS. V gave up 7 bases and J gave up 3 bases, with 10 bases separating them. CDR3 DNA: TGTGCCAGCAAGAGATCCGACTACAATGAGCAGTTCTTC. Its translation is CASKRSDYNEQFF.

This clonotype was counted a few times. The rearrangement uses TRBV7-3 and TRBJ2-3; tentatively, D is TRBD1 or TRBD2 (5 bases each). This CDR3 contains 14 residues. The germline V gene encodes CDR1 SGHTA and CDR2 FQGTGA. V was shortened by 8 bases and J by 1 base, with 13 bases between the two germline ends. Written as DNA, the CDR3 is TGTGCCAGCGCAGAGGGGTCGGGCACAGATACGCAGTATTTT. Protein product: CASAEGSGTDTQYF. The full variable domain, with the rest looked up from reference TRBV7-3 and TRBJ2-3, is GAGVSQTPSNKVTEKGKYVELRCDPISGHTALYWYRQSLGQGPEFLIYFQGTGAADDSGLPNDRFFAVRPEGSVSTLKIQRTERGDSAVYLCASAEGSGTDTQYFGPGTRLTVL.

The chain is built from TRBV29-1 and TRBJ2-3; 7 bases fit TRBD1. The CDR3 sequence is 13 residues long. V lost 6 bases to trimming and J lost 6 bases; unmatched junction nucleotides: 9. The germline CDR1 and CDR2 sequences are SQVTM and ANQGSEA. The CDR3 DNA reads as TGCAGCGTAGGGGGCAGCGGCGCCGATACGCAGTATTTT. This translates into CSVGGSGADTQYF.

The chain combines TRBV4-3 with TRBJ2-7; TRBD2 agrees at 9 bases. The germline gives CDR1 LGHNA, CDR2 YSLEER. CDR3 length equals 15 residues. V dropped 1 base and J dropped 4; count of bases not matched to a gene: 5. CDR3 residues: CASSQGGGAGYEQYF. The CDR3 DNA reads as TGCGCCAGCAGCCAAGGCGGGGGGGCGGGGTACGAGCAGTACTTC.

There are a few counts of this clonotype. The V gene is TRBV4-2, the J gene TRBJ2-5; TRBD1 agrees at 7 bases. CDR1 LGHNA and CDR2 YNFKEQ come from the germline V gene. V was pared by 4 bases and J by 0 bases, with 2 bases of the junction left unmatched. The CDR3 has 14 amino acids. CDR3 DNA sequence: TGTGCCAGCAGCCGGGACAGAAACCAAGAGACCCAGTACTTC. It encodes CASSRDRNQETQYF.

This chain's CDR3 is CSAREAVSRDTQYF. In DNA, the CDR3 is TGCAGTGCTAGAGAAGCGGTCAGCCGCGATACGCAGTATTTT. V is TRBV20-1 and J is TRBJ2-3; D might be TRBD2 (5 bases). Germline V lookup: CDR1 DFQATT, CDR2 SNEGSKA (reference sequence). The V and J ends lost 0 bases and 6 bases respectively, with 13 bases between them. The CDR3 sequence is 14 residues long.

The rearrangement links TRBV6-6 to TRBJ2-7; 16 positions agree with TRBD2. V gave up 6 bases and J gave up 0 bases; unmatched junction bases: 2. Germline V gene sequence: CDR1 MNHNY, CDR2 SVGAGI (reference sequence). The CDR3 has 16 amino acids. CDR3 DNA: TGTGCCAGCAGGGGACTAGCGGGAGGGTCCTCCTACGAGCAGTACTTC. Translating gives CASRGLAGGSSYEQYF.

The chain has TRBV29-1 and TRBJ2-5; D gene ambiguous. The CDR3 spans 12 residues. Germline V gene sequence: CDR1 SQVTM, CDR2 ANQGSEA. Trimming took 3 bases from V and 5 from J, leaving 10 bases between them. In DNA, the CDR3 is TGCAGCGTTGAGTCGGGTGTTGAGACCCAGTACTTC. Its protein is CSVESGVETQYF.

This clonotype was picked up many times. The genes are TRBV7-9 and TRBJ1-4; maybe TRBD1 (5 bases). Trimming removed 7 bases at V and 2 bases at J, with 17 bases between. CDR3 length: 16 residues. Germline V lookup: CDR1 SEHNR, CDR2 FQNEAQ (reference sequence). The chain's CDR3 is CASTSPQGATNEKLFF. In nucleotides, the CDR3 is TGTGCCAGCACTTCACCGCAGGGCGCGACTAATGAAAAACTGTTTTTT. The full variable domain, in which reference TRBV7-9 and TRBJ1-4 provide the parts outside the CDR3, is DTGVSQNPRHKITKRGQNVTFRCDPISEHNRLYWYRQTLGQGPEFLTYFQNEAQLEKSRLLSDRFSAERPKGSFSTLEIQRTEQGDSAMYLCASTSPQGATNEKLFFGSGTQLSVL.

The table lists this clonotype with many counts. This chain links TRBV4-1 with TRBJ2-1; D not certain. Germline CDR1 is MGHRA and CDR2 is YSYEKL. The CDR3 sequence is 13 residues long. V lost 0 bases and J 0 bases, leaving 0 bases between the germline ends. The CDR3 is CASSQDSYNEQFF. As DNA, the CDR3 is TGCGCCAGCAGCCAAGACTCCTACAATGAGCAGTTCTTC.

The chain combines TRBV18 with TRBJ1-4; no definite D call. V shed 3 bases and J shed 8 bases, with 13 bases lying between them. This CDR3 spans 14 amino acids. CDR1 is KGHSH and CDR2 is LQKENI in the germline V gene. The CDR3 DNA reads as TGTGCCAGCTCACCCACGAGGGAACGAGAAAAACTGTTTTTT. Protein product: CASSPTREREKLFF.

For the CDR3, the DNA is TGTGCCAGCAGTTTATCGCTGGCAGACGACTATGGCTACACCTTC. Translating gives CASSLSLADDYGYTF. The genes are TRBV27 and TRBJ1-2; D not resolved. V gave up 0 bases and J gave up 3 bases, with 11 bases separating them. CDR3 size: 15 residues. In germline, CDR1 is MNHEY, CDR2 SMNVEV (reference sequence).

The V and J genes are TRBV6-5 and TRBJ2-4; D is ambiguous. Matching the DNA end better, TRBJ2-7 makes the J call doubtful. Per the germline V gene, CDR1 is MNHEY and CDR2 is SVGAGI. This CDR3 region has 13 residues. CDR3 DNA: TGTGCCAGCAGCGATAGCCTAACAGACGAGCAGTACTTC. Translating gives CASSDSLTDEQYF.

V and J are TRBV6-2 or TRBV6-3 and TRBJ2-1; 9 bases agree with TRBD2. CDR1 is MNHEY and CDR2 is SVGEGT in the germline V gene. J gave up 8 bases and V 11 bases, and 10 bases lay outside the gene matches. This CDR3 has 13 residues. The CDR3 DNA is TGTGCCGGCAATGCGGGGGGGCATGATGAGCAGTTCTTC. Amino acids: CAGNAGGHDEQFF.

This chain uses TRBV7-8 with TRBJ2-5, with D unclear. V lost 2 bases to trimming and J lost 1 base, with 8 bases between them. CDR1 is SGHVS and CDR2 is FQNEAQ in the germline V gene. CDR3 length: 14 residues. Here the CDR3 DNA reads TGTGCCAGCAGCTTACCCCAGCTCCAAGAGACCCAGTACTTC. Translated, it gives CASSLPQLQETQYF.

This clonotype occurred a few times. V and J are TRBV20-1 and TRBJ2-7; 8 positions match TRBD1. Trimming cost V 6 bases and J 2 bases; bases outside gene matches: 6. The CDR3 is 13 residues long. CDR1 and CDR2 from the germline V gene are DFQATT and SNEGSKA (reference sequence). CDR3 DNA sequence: TGCAGTGCCCTTTCGGACAGGGCCTACGAGCAGTACTTC. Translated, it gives CSALSDRAYEQYF.

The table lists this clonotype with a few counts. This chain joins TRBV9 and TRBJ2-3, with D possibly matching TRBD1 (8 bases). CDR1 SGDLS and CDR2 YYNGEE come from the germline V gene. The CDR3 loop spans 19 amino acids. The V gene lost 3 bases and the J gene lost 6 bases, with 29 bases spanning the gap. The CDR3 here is CASSEGRAGGVKGVDTQYF. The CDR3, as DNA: TGTGCCAGCAGCGAAGGGAGGGCAGGGGGCGTCAAAGGTGTCGATACGCAGTATTTT.

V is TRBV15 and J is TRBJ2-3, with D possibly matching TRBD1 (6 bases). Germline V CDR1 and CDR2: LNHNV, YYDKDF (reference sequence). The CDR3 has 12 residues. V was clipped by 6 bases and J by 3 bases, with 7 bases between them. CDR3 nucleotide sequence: TGTGCCACCAGGGACAGTACAGATACGCAGTATTTT. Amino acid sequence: CATRDSTDTQYF.

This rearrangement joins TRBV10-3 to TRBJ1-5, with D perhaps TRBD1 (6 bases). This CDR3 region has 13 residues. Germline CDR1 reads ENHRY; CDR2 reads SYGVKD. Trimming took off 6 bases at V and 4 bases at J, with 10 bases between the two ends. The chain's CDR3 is CAISRDTNQPQHF. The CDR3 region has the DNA TGTGCCATCAGCCGGGACACGAATCAGCCCCAGCATTTT.

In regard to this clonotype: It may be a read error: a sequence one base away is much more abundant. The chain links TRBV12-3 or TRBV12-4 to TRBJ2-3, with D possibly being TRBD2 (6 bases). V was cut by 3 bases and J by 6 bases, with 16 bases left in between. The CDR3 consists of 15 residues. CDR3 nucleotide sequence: TGTGCCAGCAGTTTTGCGCGGGGCCCTGGGGATACGCAGTATTTT. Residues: CASSFARGPGDTQYF.

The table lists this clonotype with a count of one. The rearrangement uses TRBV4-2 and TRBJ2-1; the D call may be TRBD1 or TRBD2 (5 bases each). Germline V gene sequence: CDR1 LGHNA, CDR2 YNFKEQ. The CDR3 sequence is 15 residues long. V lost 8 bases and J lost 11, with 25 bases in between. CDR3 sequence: CASGPGRNYNDKQFF. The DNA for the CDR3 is TGTGCCAGCGGCCCGGGACGGAACTACAATGATAAGCAGTTCTTC.

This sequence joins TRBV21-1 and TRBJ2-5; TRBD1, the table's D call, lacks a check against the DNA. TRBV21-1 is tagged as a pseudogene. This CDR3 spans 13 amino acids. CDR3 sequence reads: CASSEPLWETQYF. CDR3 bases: TGTGCCAGCAGTGAGCCCCTTTGGGAGACCCAGTACTTC.

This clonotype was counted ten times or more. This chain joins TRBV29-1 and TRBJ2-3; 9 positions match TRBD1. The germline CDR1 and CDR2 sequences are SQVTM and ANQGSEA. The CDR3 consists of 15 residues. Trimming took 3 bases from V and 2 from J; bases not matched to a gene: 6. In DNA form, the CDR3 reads TGCAGCGTTGAGGACAGGGGACAGCTCACAGATACGCAGTATTTT. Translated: CSVEDRGQLTDTQYF.

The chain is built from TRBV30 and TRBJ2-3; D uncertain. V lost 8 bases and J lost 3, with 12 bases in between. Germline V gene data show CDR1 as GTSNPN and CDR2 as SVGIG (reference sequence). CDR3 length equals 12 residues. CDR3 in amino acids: CARQVGTDTQYF. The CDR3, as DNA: TGTGCCCGACAAGTCGGTACAGATACGCAGTATTTT.

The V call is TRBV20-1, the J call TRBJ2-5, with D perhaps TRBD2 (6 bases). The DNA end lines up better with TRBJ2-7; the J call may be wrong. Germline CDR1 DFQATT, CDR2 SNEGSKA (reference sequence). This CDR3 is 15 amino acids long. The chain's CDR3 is CSATDRGGGMDEQYF. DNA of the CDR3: TGCAGTGCTACGGACCGGGGCGGAGGGATGGACGAGCAGTACTTC.

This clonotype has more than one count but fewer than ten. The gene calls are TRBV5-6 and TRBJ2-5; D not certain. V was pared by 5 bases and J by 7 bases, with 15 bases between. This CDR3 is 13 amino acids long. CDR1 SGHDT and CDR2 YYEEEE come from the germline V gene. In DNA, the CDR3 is TGTGCCAGCAGGGCAACTGCGGCCGTGACCCAGTACTTC. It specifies CASRATAAVTQYF.

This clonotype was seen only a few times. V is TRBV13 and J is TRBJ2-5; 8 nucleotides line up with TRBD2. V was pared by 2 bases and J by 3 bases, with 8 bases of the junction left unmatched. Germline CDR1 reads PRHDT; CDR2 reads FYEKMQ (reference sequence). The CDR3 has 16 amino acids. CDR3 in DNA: TGTGCCAGCAGCTTATCCCCGGGGGGGCCTGAAGAGACCCAGTACTTC. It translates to CASSLSPGGPEETQYF.

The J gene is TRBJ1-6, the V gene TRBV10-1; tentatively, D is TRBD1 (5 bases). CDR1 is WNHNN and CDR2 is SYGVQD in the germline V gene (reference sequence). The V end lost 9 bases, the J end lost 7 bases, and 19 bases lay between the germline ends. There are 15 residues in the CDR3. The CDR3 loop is CAREKVGVANSPLHF. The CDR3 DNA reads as TGCGCCAGAGAAAAAGTGGGGGTAGCAAATTCACCCCTCCACTTT.

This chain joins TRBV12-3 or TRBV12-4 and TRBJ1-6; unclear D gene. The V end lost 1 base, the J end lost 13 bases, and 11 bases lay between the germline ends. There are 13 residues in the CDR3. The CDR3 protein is CASSLVAGSPLHF. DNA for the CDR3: TGTGCCAGCAGTTTAGTGGCGGGGTCTCCCCTCCACTTT.